Below, 30 T cell receptor beta chains from the same sample are listed, as sequenced in a study of shared clonotypes between healthy human individuals. Naive CD8 cells comprised CD45RO-negative, CCR7-positively selected cells, excluding terminally differentiated effector memory CD45RA+ cells. Using immunoSEQ multiplex PCR, the repertoire was profiled, and TCRdb retains in-frame clones only, with some absent. There are roughly 2.1 million clones in the sample; 85% to 95% occur only once, and 1.5% to 2% lies in the top ten. The sample comprised naive CD8+ T cells from PBMCs. The source of these receptors is a man aged 18 to 35 in good health. Some clones in this sample may be carry-over from other donors' samples.

The gene calls are TRBV10-3 and TRBJ2-2, with D possibly being TRBD2 (5 bases). V was shortened by 3 bases and J by 1 base, with 12 bases between the two germline ends. Looked up from germline, CDR1 is ENHRY and CDR2 is SYGVKD. The CDR3 has 16 residues. The CDR3 nucleotides are TGTGCCATCAGTGATAAGGCTCGGGGGAACACCGGGGAGCTGTTTTTT. Translating gives CAISDKARGNTGELFF.

The CDR3 DNA reads TGTGCCAGCAGTGAGATAGACAGGGGTTATCAGCCCCAGCATTTT. This codes for CASSEIDRGYQPQHF. This sequence joins TRBV6-1 and TRBJ1-5; TRBD1 matches at 8 bases. The CDR3 loop spans 15 amino acids. V shed 3 bases, J shed 5 bases, and the junction held 6 bases outside the gene matches. Germline values: CDR1 MNHNS, CDR2 SASEGT.

This chain uses TRBV28 with TRBJ2-7; 8 bases are a match to TRBD1. Germline V gene data show CDR1 as MDHEN and CDR2 as SYDVKM. There are 14 residues in the CDR3. With V trimmed by 6 bases and J by 4 bases, 8 bases remained unmatched. The CDR3 loop is CASSYGQGWYEQYF. As DNA, the CDR3 is TGTGCCAGCAGCTATGGACAGGGTTGGTACGAGCAGTACTTC.

The chain combines TRBV2 with TRBJ2-5; TRBD2 aligns across 7 bases. The ends lost 6 bases at V and 4 bases at J; junction bases unmatched: 8. The CDR3 has 14 amino acids. Germline CDR1 is SNHLY and CDR2 is FYNNEI. The CDR3 sequence is CASSKGTTLETQYF. DNA for the CDR3: TGTGCCAGCAGCAAAGGGACTACTTTAGAGACCCAGTACTTC.

The chain has TRBV6-1 and TRBJ2-7, with D perhaps matching TRBD1 (6 bases). The CDR3 loop spans 15 amino acids. V gave up 4 bases and J gave up 5 bases, with 18 bases separating them. Germline values: CDR1 MNHNS, CDR2 SASEGT. CDR3 coding DNA: TGTGCCAGCAGTGCGCACAGGGAAAATAGCAACGAGCAGTACTTC. Its protein product is CASSAHRENSNEQYF.

In this sample, this clone turned up a few times. V usage is TRBV28 and J usage is TRBJ1-5; a weak D match, TRBD1 (5 bases). The CDR3 extends over 14 amino acids. V was shortened by 3 bases and J by 8 bases, with 14 bases between the two germline ends. CDR1 MDHEN and CDR2 SYDVKM come from the germline V gene. As DNA, the CDR3 is TGTGCCAGCAGTTTTTGGCAGGGTGCCGAGCCCCAGCATTTT. Protein: CASSFWQGAEPQHF.

The chain combines TRBV7-2 with TRBJ2-7; tentative D call: TRBD1 (5 bases). Germline V lookup: CDR1 SGHTA, CDR2 FQGNSA. The CDR3 is made up of 16 amino acids. Trimming stripped 0 bases from V and 2 bases from J, with 14 bases between. CDR3 region: CASSLALQGFTYEQYF. The CDR3 DNA reads TGTGCCAGCAGCTTAGCGCTCCAGGGTTTCACCTACGAGCAGTACTTC.

This clone appeared a single time. V is TRBV2 and J is TRBJ2-7; 7 bases align to TRBD1. Germline assignment: CDR1 SNHLY and CDR2 FYNNEI. CDR3 length: 15 amino acids. The trim removed 3 bases at V and 5 bases at J, leaving 10 bases unmatched. CDR3 nucleotides: TGTGCCAGCAGTGAGATACAGGGGCCTAGGCACGAGCAGTACTTC. This gives the protein CASSEIQGPRHEQYF.

This clone was seen only once. At the DNA level, this CDR3 is encoded by other sequences in the same sample as well. V and J are TRBV27 and TRBJ1-2; TRBD1 agrees at 7 bases. CDR1 is MNHEY and CDR2 is SMNVEV in the germline V gene (reference sequence). Losses at the gene ends were 5 bases for V and 4 bases for J; bases not matched to a gene: 4. The CDR3 is 13 amino acids. The CDR3 loop reads CASSPGTVYGYTF. CDR3 bases: TGTGCCAGCAGTCCGGGGACAGTCTATGGCTACACCTTC.

The rearrangement joins TRBV7-8 to TRBJ1-3; tentative D call: TRBD1 (5 bases). V was cut by 3 bases and J by 6 bases, with 12 bases left in between. The CDR3 is 14 residues long. CDR1 is SGHVS and CDR2 is FQNEAQ in the germline V gene. In nucleotides, the CDR3 is TGTGCCAGCAGCTTCGATGGGGGTGTAAACACCATATATTTT. Its translation is CASSFDGGVNTIYF. Full variable domain (outside the CDR3, taken from reference TRBV7-8 and TRBJ1-3): GAGVSQSPRYKVAKRGQDVALRCDPISGHVSLFWYQQALGQGPEFLTYFQNEAQLDKSGLPSDRFFAERPEGSVSTLKIQRTQQEDSAVYLCASSFDGGVNTIYFGEGSWLTVV.

The rearrangement links TRBV6-1 to TRBJ2-3, with D maybe TRBD1 (6 bases). CDR1 MNHNS and CDR2 SASEGT come from the germline V gene. The CDR3 is made up of 15 amino acids. Trimming pared 3 bases from V and 2 bases from J, leaving 12 bases between. The DNA for the CDR3 is TGTGCCAGCAGTGAGCGCCGGGACAACACAGATACGCAGTATTTT. Its translation: CASSERRDNTDTQYF.

The rearrangement joins TRBV5-6 to TRBJ1-1, with unresolved D. V was shortened by 0 bases and J by 8 bases, with 23 bases between the two germline ends. CDR1 is SGHDT and CDR2 is YYEEEE in the germline V gene. This CDR3 contains 17 residues. DNA of the CDR3: TGTGCCAGCAGCTTGGCTTTATTGGCAGGCAATCTTCGGGAAGCTTTCTTT. Protein sequence: CASSLALLAGNLREAFF.

The CDR3: CASLGLGGTDTQYF. The DNA of the CDR3 is TGTGCCAGCTTGGGGTTGGGAGGGACAGATACGCAGTATTTT. The V gene is TRBV5-6, the J gene TRBJ2-3; 7 bases match TRBD2. Germline V gene lookup returns CDR1 SGHDT and CDR2 YYEEEE. J was trimmed by 3 bases and V by 7 bases; bases with no gene match: 8. The CDR3 has 14 residues.

Comments on this clone: In the same sample, other DNA sequences code for this CDR3. V is TRBV10-3 and J is TRBJ2-7; TRBD1 or TRBD2 may be the D gene (6 bases each). Germline V CDR1 and CDR2: ENHRY, SYGVKD. The CDR3 covers 11 residues. Deletions cut 6 bases from V and 6 bases from J, with 9 bases between. The CDR3: CAIRQGGEQYF. In nucleotides, the CDR3 is TGTGCCATCAGACAGGGAGGCGAGCAGTACTTC.

This clone was found once. The chain recombines TRBV7-2 with TRBJ2-5; D not resolved. CDR1 and CDR2 (germline): SGHTA, FQGNSA. This CDR3 is 16 amino acids long. V was cut by 0 bases and J by 1 base, with 12 bases left in between. CDR3 amino acids: CASSLAPTVLQETQYF. The DNA for the CDR3 is TGTGCCAGCAGCTTAGCCCCGACTGTTCTCCAAGAGACCCAGTACTTC. The full variable domain, with the rest looked up from reference TRBV7-2 and TRBJ2-5, is GAGVSQSPSNKVTEKGKDVELRCDPISGHTALYWYRQSLGQGLEFLIYFQGNSAPDKSGLPSDRFSAERTGGSVSTLTIQRTQQEDSAVYLCASSLAPTVLQETQYFGPGTRLLVL.

The chain employs TRBV4-1 and TRBJ1-5; D gene unclear. Germline V gene data show CDR1 as MGHRA and CDR2 as YSYEKL. The ends were cut back, 4 bases at V and 4 bases at J, with 14 bases in the middle. The CDR3 runs to 15 residues. As DNA, the CDR3 is TGCGCCAGCAGCCTCCGGGCCGGGATAAATCAGCCCCAGCATTTT. Residues: CASSLRAGINQPQHF.

Remarks on this clone: The sample has other DNA sequences that encode this CDR3 too. This chain joins TRBV7-9 and TRBJ1-1; 7 positions agree with TRBD1. The CDR3 contains 14 residues. Germline CDR1 and CDR2: SEHNR and FQNEAQ (reference sequence). Losses at the gene ends were 1 base for V and 2 bases for J; bases not matched to a gene: 1. CDR3 coding DNA: TGTGCCAGCAGCTTAGGACAGGGAAACACTGAAGCTTTCTTT. Protein product: CASSLGQGNTEAFF.

The rearrangement uses TRBV5-1 and TRBJ2-1; 10 positions match TRBD2. V shed 7 bases, J shed 4 bases, and the junction held 8 bases outside the gene matches. Germline V gives CDR1 SGHRS, CDR2 YFSETQ. The CDR3 runs 15 residues. CDR3 sequence: CASSERTSGYNEQFF. The CDR3 nucleotides are TGCGCCAGCTCAGAAAGGACTAGCGGATACAATGAGCAGTTCTTC.

This clone was recorded only once. This rearrangement joins TRBV25-1 to TRBJ1-4; D is uncertain. Germline V gene lookup returns CDR1 MGHDK and CDR2 SYGVNS. V was clipped by 6 bases and J by 0 bases, with 14 bases between them. The length of the CDR3 is 16 residues. The CDR3 protein is CASSPRIGATNEKLFF. CDR3 in DNA: TGTGCCAGCAGCCCTCGGATAGGTGCAACTAATGAAAAACTGTTTTTT.

In DNA, the CDR3 is TGCGCCAGCAGCTTGGAGGGCTTTGAAAAACTGTTTTTT. Its protein is CASSLEGFEKLFF. The V and J genes are TRBV5-1 and TRBJ1-4; D is unresolved. The CDR3 spans 13 residues. Germline V lookup: CDR1 SGHRS, CDR2 YFSETQ. The ends were cut back, 0 bases at V and 7 bases at J, with 7 bases in the middle.

The chain carries TRBV7-3 and TRBJ2-3; TRBD2 is a possible D gene (6 bases). This CDR3 has 15 amino acids. V was cut by 5 bases and J by 2 bases, with 14 bases left in between. The germline V gene has CDR1 SGHTA and CDR2 FQGTGA. The CDR3 DNA sequence: TGTGCCAGCAGCGCGAGCGGGTCTACCACAGATACGCAGTATTTT. Translation: CASSASGSTTDTQYF.

With respect to this clone: Other DNA sequences in the same sample also yield this CDR3. The V and J genes are TRBV9 and TRBJ2-3; possible D gene TRBD2, 5 bases. V was trimmed by 0 bases and J by 6 bases, leaving 8 bases between them. Per germline, CDR1 SGDLS and CDR2 YYNGEE. The CDR3 has 13 amino acids. The CDR3 nucleotides read TGTGCCAGCAGCGTAGGGTCGGGGGATACGCAGTATTTT. Its protein is CASSVGSGDTQYF. Full variable domain (missing parts from reference TRBV9 and TRBJ2-3): DSGVTQTPKHLITATGQRVTLRCSPRSGDLSVYWYQQSLDQGLQFLIQYYNGEERAKGNILERFSAQQFPDLHSELNLSSLELGDSALYFCASSVGSGDTQYFGPGTRLTVL.

The chain links TRBV6-1 to TRBJ2-7; 8 bases are a match to TRBD1. The J segment lost 7 bases and the V segment lost 8 bases, leaving 10 bases of the junction unmatched. Per the germline V gene, CDR1 is MNHNS and CDR2 is SASEGT. There are 13 residues in the CDR3. CDR3 sequence (DNA): TGTGCCAGCCCAGGACAGGGCCCAAAAGAGCAGTACTTC. This encodes CASPGQGPKEQYF.

This chain uses TRBV28 with TRBJ2-7, with 10 bases that match TRBD2. From germline, CDR1 is MDHEN and CDR2 SYDVKM. J lost 3 bases, V lost 4 bases, and 6 bases had no gene match. The CDR3 is made up of 15 amino acids. As DNA, the CDR3 is TGTGCCAGCAGTTCCCCACCTAGCGGGAGCTACGAGCAGTACTTC. Residues: CASSSPPSGSYEQYF.

Comments on this clone: Other DNA sequences in this sample translate to the same CDR3. The chain carries TRBV28 and TRBJ2-7; perhaps TRBD2 as D (6 bases). Trimming removed 1 base at V and 4 bases at J, with 11 bases between. The CDR3 is 14 amino acids. CDR1 and CDR2 (germline): MDHEN, SYDVKM. The CDR3 protein is CASSLLAGRYEQYF. CDR3 coding DNA: TGTGCCAGCAGTTTATTGGCGGGAAGATACGAGCAGTACTTC. The full variable domain, rest sourced from reference TRBV28 and TRBJ2-7, is DVKVTQSSRYLVKRTGEKVFLECVQDMDHENMFWYRQDPGLGLRLIYFSYDVKMKEKGDIPEGYSVSREKKERFSLILESASTNQTSMYLCASSLLAGRYEQYFGPGTRLTVT.

As regards this clone: Other DNA sequences within the sample encode an identical CDR3. The chain uses TRBV27 and TRBJ2-7; TRBD2 matches 7 bases. The ends lost 2 bases at V and 3 bases at J; junction bases unmatched: 1. The CDR3 contains 13 residues. Germline V gives CDR1 MNHEY, CDR2 SMNVEV (reference sequence). In DNA form, the CDR3 reads TGTGCCAGCAGTTTACCGGGGGGCTACGAGCAGTACTTC. Translation: CASSLPGGYEQYF.

The V gene is TRBV2, the J gene TRBJ2-7; TRBD1 might be the D (6 bases). Trimming pared 7 bases from V and 1 base from J, leaving 11 bases between. This CDR3 spans 13 amino acids. Germline V CDR1 and CDR2: SNHLY, FYNNEI. For the CDR3, the DNA is TGTGCCAGCAAAATAACAGGGTCCTACGAGCAGTACTTC. Translated: CASKITGSYEQYF. Supplemented by reference TRBV2 and TRBJ2-7, the full variable domain reads EPEVTQTPSHQVTQMGQEVILRCVPISNHLYFYWYRQILGQKVEFLVSFYNNEISEKSEIFDDQFSVERPDGSNFTLKIRSTKLEDSAMYFCASKITGSYEQYFGPGTRLTVT.

The J gene is TRBJ2-7, the V gene TRBV10-2; 9 bases fit TRBD2. The V gene's germline CDR1 is WSHSY and CDR2 SAAADI. Trimming removed 4 bases from V and 7 bases from J; junction bases left unmatched: 14. The CDR3 consists of 16 residues. The CDR3 reads CASSVSRASGIGEQYF. CDR3 coding DNA: TGCGCCAGCAGTGTGAGCCGAGCTAGCGGGATTGGGGAGCAGTACTTC.

This clone appeared a single time. The rearrangement joins TRBV4-2 to TRBJ2-5, with TRBD1 identical over 8 bases. This CDR3 spans 17 amino acids. The V segment lost 0 bases and the J segment 5 bases; nucleotides outside the gene matches: 11. Germline values: CDR1 LGHNA, CDR2 YNFKEQ. Here the CDR3 DNA reads TGTGCCAGCAGCCAAGATCCGAGACAGGGGCCCCCCGAGACCCAGTACTTC. This sequence encodes CASSQDPRQGPPETQYF.

This sequence joins TRBV10-3 and TRBJ2-7; maybe TRBD1 (6 bases). Germline V gene data show CDR1 as ENHRY and CDR2 as SYGVKD. The CDR3 is made up of 14 amino acids. V dropped 3 bases and J dropped 1 base, with 10 bases sitting between them. CDR3 amino acids: CAISDRGNSYEQYF. CDR3 nucleotides: TGTGCCATCAGTGACAGGGGCAATTCCTACGAGCAGTACTTC.